The T cell receptor (beta chain) under discussion was sequenced for a study of T cell responses to AZD1222 COVID-19 vaccine. Study-level results: There were repertoire samples only from the period after the peak T cell response. The reported proportion of spike-specific TCRs targeting unmutated variant regions was nearly half. White British people made up most donors, females outnumbered males, and clonal diversity was possibly underestimated. Spike-specific TCR breadth and depth grew following two AZD1222 doses.

V was pared by 4 bases and J by 2 bases, with 3 bases of the junction left unmatched. This CDR3 contains 13 residues. Germline-derived CDR1 and CDR2 are SGHRS and YFSETQ. On this clone itself: The antigen is not known.

This table comes from immunoSEQ multiplex PCR, and its TCRdb copy is limited to in-frame clones, with some not included. The data hold roughly 100,000 clones, with approximately 88% observed a single time. Sequenced here: peripheral blood, sampled on day 0 of AZD1222 vaccination. The TCR sequence derives from an adult in good health. The gene calls are TRBV5-1 and TRBJ2-7, with TRBD1 matching over 7 bases. CDR3 nucleotide sequence: TGCGCCAGCAGCCGGGACAGTCCCTACGAGCAGTACTTC. Translated, it gives CASSRDSPYEQYF.